Listed below are T cell receptor beta chains from one sample, sequenced in a study of blood T cell repertoires in COVID-19. The assay was immunoSEQ multiplex PCR, and TCRdb's table has in-frame clones only and misses some. The sample records about 250,000 clones, 65% to 85% being singletons. Material: peripheral blood. These receptors came from a human donor in a cohort sampled during active COVID-19. The CDR3 runs from the conserved cysteine through the conserved F or W. D genes are given only for firm matches. Size is omitted from some rows. Given values are once, few, many or a class for expanded clones.

>TRBJ1-4|13|TRBD1|TRBV10-1|.
CASSDRGNEKLFF
TGCGCCAGCAGTGACAGGGGGAATGAAAAACTGTTTTTT
>TRBJ2-1|11|TRBD1|TRBV5-1|.
CASRETGEQFF
TGCGCCAGCAGGGAGACAGGGGAGCAGTTCTTC
>TRBJ2-3|15|TRBD1|TRBV11-2|.
CASSWDRGRTDTQYF
TGTGCCAGCAGCTGGGACAGGGGGCGCACAGATACGCAGTATTTT
>TRBJ2-3|16|TRBD2|TRBV14|.
CASSQDIAGGTDTQYF
TGTGCCAGCAGCCAAGATATAGCGGGAGGCACAGATACGCAGTATTTT
>TRBJ2-2|14|TRBD1|TRBV19|.
CASSTQGHTGELFF
TGTGCCAGTAGTACACAGGGGCACACCGGGGAGCTGTTTTTT
>TRBJ2-5|13|.|TRBV10-2|once
CASSDQYQETQYF
TGCGCCAGCAGTGATCAGTACCAAGAGACCCAGTACTTC
>TRBJ2-1|16|.|TRBV4-1|once
CASSQDGRRSYNEQFF
TGCGCCAGCAGCCAAGATGGGAGGCGCTCCTACAATGAGCAGTTCTTC
>TRBJ2-7|15|TRBD1|TRBV11-2|.
CASSLGTGAETEQYF
TGTGCCAGCAGCTTAGGAACAGGGGCTGAAACCGAGCAGTACTTC
>TRBJ1-4|15|TRBD1|TRBV19|.
CASSAGQGAREKLFF
TGTGCCAGTAGTGCGGGACAGGGGGCGAGAGAAAAACTGTTTTTT
>TRBJ2-5|14|.|TRBV5-1|.
CASSLSELQETQYF
TGCGCCAGCAGCTTAAGCGAACTCCAAGAGACCCAGTACTTC
>TRBJ1-4|14|TRBD1|TRBV28|.
CASSLRDRGEKLFF
TGTGCCAGCAGTTTACGGGACAGGGGAGAAAAACTGTTTTTT
>TRBJ2-5|15|TRBD1|TRBV24-1|once
CATSDGNRGAETQYF
TGTGCCACCAGTGATGGGAACAGGGGGGCGGAGACCCAGTACTTC
>TRBJ1-3|15|TRBD1|TRBV29-1|.
CSVAWDRSSGNTIYF
TGCAGCGTTGCCTGGGACAGATCCTCTGGAAACACCATATATTTT
>TRBJ2-7|15|.|TRBV28|.
CASSISGDAPYEQYF
TGTGCCAGCAGTATCTCAGGGGACGCCCCCTACGAGCAGTACTTC
>TRBJ2-1|13|.|TRBV5-1|once
CASSLLYVSEQFF
TGCGCCAGCAGCTTACTATATGTCAGTGAGCAGTTCTTC
>TRBJ1-6|12|.|TRBV7-9|.
CASSLGASPLHF
TGTGCCAGCAGCTTAGGGGCATCACCCCTCCACTTT
>TRBJ1-1|14|.|TRBV10-1|.
CASSEKGMNTEAFF
TGCGCCAGCAGTGAGAAGGGGATGAACACTGAAGCTTTCTTT
>TRBJ2-5|14|.|TRBV29-1|.
CSVVRTASQETQYF
TGCAGCGTTGTAAGGACAGCGTCTCAAGAGACCCAGTACTTC
>TRBJ2-7|14|TRBD2|TRBV27|.
CASSLTSSSYEQYF
TGTGCCAGCAGTCTGACTAGCTCGTCCTACGAGCAGTACTTC
>TRBJ2-6|15|.|TRBV3-1/TRBV3-2|.
CASSQRSSGANVLTF
TGTGCCAGCAGCCAGAGGAGCTCTGGGGCCAACGTCCTGACTTTC
>TRBJ2-7|14|TRBD1|TRBV7-9|once
CASSWTGGAYEQYF
TGTGCCAGCAGCTGGACAGGGGGGGCCTACGAGCAGTACTTC
>TRBJ2-3|13|.|TRBV11-2|few
CASSLIGTDTQYF
TGTGCCAGCAGCTTAATAGGCACAGATACGCAGTATTTT
>TRBJ1-4|15|.|TRBV5-6|many
CASSTRTVIQEKLFF
TGTGCCAGCAGCACTCGGACAGTGATTCAGGAAAAACTGTTTTTT
>TRBJ1-3|16|.|TRBV7-8|.
CASSLSGTQEGNTIYF
TGTGCCAGCAGCTTGAGCGGGACCCAGGAGGGAAACACCATATATTTT
>TRBJ2-1|12|.|TRBV6-6|few
CASKKEGNEQFF
TGTGCCAGCAAAAAAGAGGGCAATGAGCAGTTCTTC
>TRBJ1-3|15|.|TRBV6-5|few
CASSSLLISGNTIYF
TGTGCCAGCAGTTCCCTACTGATCTCTGGAAACACCATATATTTT
>TRBJ2-5|13|TRBD1|TRBV12-3/TRBV12-4|.
CASRPGQQETQYF
TGTGCCAGCAGGCCGGGACAGCAAGAGACCCAGTACTTC
>TRBJ2-1|17|TRBD1|TRBV5-1|.
CASSSGQGSEVYNEQFF
TGCGCCAGCAGCTCAGGACAGGGGTCCGAAGTTTACAATGAGCAGTTCTTC
>TRBJ2-1|14|.|TRBV6-6|once
CASSYSKATSEQFF
TGTGCCAGCAGTTACTCGAAGGCGACTTCCGAGCAGTTCTTC
>TRBJ1-5|14|TRBD1|TRBV6-1|.
CASSEKQGAQPQHF
TGTGCCAGCAGTGAAAAACAGGGGGCCCAGCCCCAGCATTTT